This T cell receptor beta chain was obtained from a study of PD-L1 blockade in urothelial cancer. Between the trimmed V and J ends, which lost 0 bases and 4 bases, there was a span of 9 bases. Germline V lookup: CDR1 MNHEY, CDR2 SVGAGI. This CDR3 comprises 14 residues. Only in-frame clones appear in the TCRdb table, and some are missing; sequencing was by immunoSEQ multiplex PCR. The sample carries 35,000 to 50,000 clones, 80% to 90% recorded once. As for time point: peripheral blood 6 weeks after treatment start. V gene TRBV6-5 combines with J gene TRBJ2-5; D not certain. The sample consisted of PBMCs, taken around atezolizumab (anti-PD-L1) treatment. The TCR comes from a man aged 60-69 years with urothelial cancer. The CDR3 sequence: CASSYSSRRETQYF. CDR3 coding DNA: TGTGCCAGCAGTTACTCGAGTCGCCGAGAGACCCAGTACTTC.